A selection of T cell receptor beta chains follows, all from one sample in a study of OX40 agonist ivuxolimab in advanced cancers. This table comes from immunoSEQ multiplex PCR, and its TCRdb copy is limited to in-frame clones, with some not included. This table holds around 50,000 clones, about 88% found once. Sequenced here: CD4+ or CD8+ T cells sorted from blood, sampled in a trial of the OX40 agonist ivuxolimab. The receptor set was obtained from an adult with an advanced solid tumor such as melanoma, head and neck, liver or kidney cancer. The CDR3 runs from the conserved cysteine through the conserved F or W. D genes are given only for firm matches. Clone size is not always given. Where it is, it says once, few, many or a class for expanded clones.

>.|TRBJ2-7|.|TRBV5-1
CASSQTISSYEQYF
TGCGCCAGCAGCCAGACTATCAGTTCCTACGAGCAGTACTTC
>.|TRBJ2-7|.|TRBV10-1
CASSESGRNEQYF
TGCGCCAGCAGTGAATCAGGGAGGAACGAGCAGTACTTC
>.|TRBJ2-7|.|TRBV7-8
CASSLVSDEQYF
TGTGCCAGCAGCTTAGTGAGTGACGAGCAGTACTTC
>.|TRBJ1-1|.|TRBV6-6
CASRDYRATEAFF
TGTGCCAGCAGGGACTACAGGGCCACTGAAGCTTTCTTT
>.|TRBJ2-1|TRBD2|TRBV19
CASSIGAGLAGGPEFF
TGTGCCAGTAGTATAGGGGCGGGACTAGCGGGAGGACCGGAGTTCTTC
>.|TRBJ2-7|.|TRBV30
CAWSRGQFYEQYF
TGTGCCTGGAGTCGTGGACAGTTCTACGAGCAGTACTTC
>.|TRBJ2-1|TRBD2|TRBV19
CASSRDGQGLAGGPGYNEQFF
TGTGCCAGTAGTCGGGACGGACAGGGACTAGCGGGAGGGCCTGGTTACAATGAGCAGTTCTTC
>.|TRBJ1-6|.|TRBV29-1
CSVKISYNSPLHF
TGCAGCGTTAAGATTTCCTATAATTCACCCCTCCACTTT
>.|TRBJ1-2|.|TRBV7-9
CASSPAGGNGYTF
TGTGCCAGCAGCCCGGCGGGGGGGAACGGCTACACCTTC
>.|TRBJ2-5|.|TRBV4-1
CASSQDPQGWSETQYF
TGCGCCAGCAGCCAAGATCCGCAGGGCTGGTCGGAGACCCAGTACTTC
>few|TRBJ2-1|TRBD2|TRBV4-1
CASSQELLAGPGPGEQFF
TGCGCCAGCAGCCAAGAACTACTAGCGGGGCCCGGCCCAGGAGAGCAGTTCTTC
>.|TRBJ2-2|.|TRBV5-4
CASSLELAGGELFF
TGTGCCAGCAGCTTAGAACTAGCAGGCGGGGAGCTGTTTTTT
>.|TRBJ1-5|.|TRBV28
CASSLTGGWNQPQHF
TGTGCCAGCAGTTTAACTGGGGGCTGGAATCAGCCCCAGCATTTT
>.|TRBJ2-3|TRBD2|TRBV5-1
CASSLSRDYTDTQYF
TGCGCCAGCAGCTTGTCCCGGGACTACACAGATACGCAGTATTTT
>.|TRBJ2-5|.|TRBV30
CAWSVLVGTQYF
TGTGCCTGGAGTGTACTCGTGGGGACCCAGTACTTC
>.|TRBJ2-7|.|TRBV5-1
CASSLWAGGPSTAPYEQYF
TGCGCCAGCAGCTTGTGGGCAGGGGGGCCGAGCACTGCACCCTACGAGCAGTACTTC
>.|TRBJ2-1|TRBD1|TRBV29-1
CRTPGQGYEQFF
TGCAGAACCCCGGGACAGGGTTATGAGCAGTTCTTC
>.|TRBJ2-5|.|TRBV10-2
CASSSQEETQYF
TGCGCCAGCAGTTCTCAAGAAGAGACCCAGTACTTC
>.|TRBJ1-4|.|TRBV2
CASRLDTSPALFF
TGTGCCAGCAGGTTAGACACCTCCCCAGCACTGTTTTTT
>few|TRBJ1-2|TRBD1|TRBV19
CASSRDSTQNYGYTF
TGTGCCAGTAGTCGGGACAGCACGCAGAACTATGGCTACACCTTC
>.|TRBJ2-3|.|TRBV18
CASSLGDTQYF
TGTGCCAGCTCACTCGGAGATACGCAGTATTTT
>.|TRBJ2-7|.|TRBV6-6
CASTPQATYEQYF
TGTGCCAGCACACCCCAGGCTACCTACGAGCAGTACTTC
>.|TRBJ1-2|.|TRBV19
CASSITYSLLYGYTF
TGTGCCAGTAGTATTACCTACAGCCTGCTCTATGGCTACACCTTC
>.|TRBJ2-5|TRBD1|TRBV10-3
CAISRTGVETQYF
TGTGCCATCAGTCGGACAGGGGTGGAGACCCAGTACTTC
>.|TRBJ1-1|.|TRBV30
CAWAGRTVSGTEAFF
TGTGCCTGGGCCGGTCGTACAGTTAGCGGCACTGAAGCTTTCTTT
>.|TRBJ1-1|.|TRBV7-9
CASSSSSTEAFF
TGTGCCAGCAGCTCATCGAGCACTGAAGCTTTCTTT
>.|TRBJ2-1|TRBD2|TRBV5-1
CASSREVAGVYNEQFF
TGCGCCAGCAGCCGAGAAGTAGCGGGAGTGTACAATGAGCAGTTCTTC
>.|TRBJ2-7|.|TRBV28
CASSLGAGYEQYF
TGTGCCAGCAGTTTAGGCGCCGGATACGAGCAGTACTTC
>once|TRBJ2-1|TRBD2|TRBV14
CASSQRGSGVNEQFF
TGTGCCAGCAGCCAACGCGGGAGCGGGGTCAATGAGCAGTTCTTC
>.|TRBJ2-7|TRBD1|TRBV29-1
CSVGDRGQSYEQYF
TGCAGCGTGGGGGACAGGGGACAGTCCTACGAGCAGTACTTC
>.|TRBJ2-3|.|TRBV7-6
CASSAVTRDTQYF
TGTGCCAGCAGCGCAGTAACCAGAGATACGCAGTATTTT
>.|TRBJ2-7|.|TRBV2
CASSYTSREQYF
TGTGCCAGCAGTTATACCAGTCGGGAGCAGTACTTC
>.|TRBJ2-1|.|TRBV11-3
CASSSMAATSYNEQFF
TGTGCCAGCAGTTCTATGGCGGCAACCTCCTACAATGAGCAGTTCTTC
>few|TRBJ1-5|.|TRBV2
CASSEGVRNQPQHF
TGTGCCAGCAGTGAAGGGGTCAGAAATCAGCCCCAGCATTTT
>.|TRBJ2-7|TRBD1|TRBV2
CASEGDRRREQYF
TGTGCCAGTGAGGGGGACAGGCGACGCGAGCAGTACTTC
>.|TRBJ2-7|.|TRBV2
CASSGETYEQYF
TGTGCCAGCAGTGGGGAAACCTACGAGCAGTACTTC
>.|TRBJ2-7|TRBD1|TRBV6-5
CASRGDRERLYEQYF
TGTGCCAGCAGGGGGGACAGGGAAAGGCTCTACGAGCAGTACTTC